Included here is one T cell receptor beta chain sequence, with context. This record belongs to a study of identical twins. Each CDR3 protein is one row after TCRdb ran MiXCR on the 5' RACE reads. Found here are approximately 550,000 distinct CDR3 sequences, 20% to 25% of them singletons; the top ten hold approximately 0.52%. This CDR3 is 16 amino acids long. Trimming left V 5 bases short and J 3 bases short, with 20 bases between. Germline CDR1 is DFQATT and CDR2 is SNEGSKA (reference sequence). This sample was also put to use in a study of yellow fever vaccine responses in identical twins.

The chain is built from TRBV20-1 and TRBJ1-5; a possible D gene is TRBD1 (5 bases). Sequencing was carried out using CD4+ T cells sorted from blood. This receptor was identified in a woman younger than 30 in good health. CDR3 amino acids: CSAARRDRGLNQPQHF. CDR3 bases: TGCAGTGCTGCCCGCCGGGACCGGGGCCTCAATCAGCCCCAGCATTTT.